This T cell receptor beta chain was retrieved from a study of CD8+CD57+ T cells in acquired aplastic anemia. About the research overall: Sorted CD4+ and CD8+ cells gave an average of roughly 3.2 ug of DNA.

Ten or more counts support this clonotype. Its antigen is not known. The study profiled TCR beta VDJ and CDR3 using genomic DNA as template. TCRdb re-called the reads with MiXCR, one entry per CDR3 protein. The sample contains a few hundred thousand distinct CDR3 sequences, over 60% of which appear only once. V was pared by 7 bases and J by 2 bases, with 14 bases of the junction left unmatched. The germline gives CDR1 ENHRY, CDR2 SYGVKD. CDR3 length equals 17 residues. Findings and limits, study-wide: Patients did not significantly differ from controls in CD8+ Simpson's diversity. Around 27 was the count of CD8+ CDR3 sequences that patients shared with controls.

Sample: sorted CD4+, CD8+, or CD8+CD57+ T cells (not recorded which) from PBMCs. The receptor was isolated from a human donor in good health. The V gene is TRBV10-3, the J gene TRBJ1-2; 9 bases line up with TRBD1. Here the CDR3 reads CAITGDLWTGENYGYTF. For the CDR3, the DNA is TGTGCCATCACCGGGGACCTTTGGACAGGGGAGAACTATGGCTACACCTTC.